This T cell receptor beta chain was retrieved from a study of human T cells and chemical hapten exposure. Worth noting for this clonotype: The antigen is undetermined.

Germline V CDR1 and CDR2: PRHDT, FYEKMQ (reference sequence). V was shortened by 0 bases and J by 2 bases, with 8 bases between the two germline ends. This CDR3 contains 14 residues. Findings and caveats of the study: Controls formed significantly fewer large CDR3 similarity clusters than expanded TCRs did.

Unique molecular identifiers were attached to individual cDNA molecules during library preparation. Authors' processing steps: The median was roughly 91,000 TCRs per sample, ranging about 20,000 to 690,600. MiXCR, run by TCRdb on the RACE reads, gives a single entry per CDR3 protein. TCRdb, not the authors, supplied the V and J calls. Of more than 80,000 distinct CDR3 sequences in the sample, more than 10% were seen once. The time point: pre-sensitization, week 0. Treatment given: therapeutic diphenylcyclopropenone sensitization with weekly scalp DPC. This sequence originates from a woman in her sixties or seventies with alopecia areata. Some clones in this sample may be carry-over from other donors' samples. Source: whole blood, taken in connection with sensitization to the hapten diphenylcyclopropenone (DPC). The chain uses TRBV13 and TRBJ2-7; D call uncertain. CDR3 sequence reads: CASSLGGGPYEQYF. The CDR3 DNA sequence: TGTGCCAGCAGCTTAGGCGGCGGCCCCTACGAGCAGTACTTC.